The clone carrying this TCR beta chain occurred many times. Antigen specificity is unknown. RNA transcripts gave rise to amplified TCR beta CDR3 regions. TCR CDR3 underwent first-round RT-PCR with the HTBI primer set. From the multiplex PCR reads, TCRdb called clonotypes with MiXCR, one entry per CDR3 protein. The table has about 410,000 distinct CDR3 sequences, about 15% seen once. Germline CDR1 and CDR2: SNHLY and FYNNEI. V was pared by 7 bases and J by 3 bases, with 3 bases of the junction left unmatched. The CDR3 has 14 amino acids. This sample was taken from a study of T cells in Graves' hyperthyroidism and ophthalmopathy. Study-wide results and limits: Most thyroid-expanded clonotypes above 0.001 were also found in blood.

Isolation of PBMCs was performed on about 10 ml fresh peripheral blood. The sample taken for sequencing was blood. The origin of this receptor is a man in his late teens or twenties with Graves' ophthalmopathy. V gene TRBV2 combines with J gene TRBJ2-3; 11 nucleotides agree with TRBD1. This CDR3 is CASTGQGATDTQYF. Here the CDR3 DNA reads TGTGCCAGCACCGGACAGGGGGCAACAGATACGCAGTATTTT.